This entry lists 23 T cell receptor beta chains sequenced from one sample in a study of blood T cell repertoires in COVID-19. Repertoires were generated with immunoSEQ multiplex PCR, while TCRdb's copy carries only in-frame clones and drops some. This sample yields 150,000 to 200,000 clones, of which about 91% are seen a single time; more than 3.5% belongs to the top ten. Sequencing was carried out using peripheral blood. These receptors were obtained from a woman aged 25 to 39 with acute or convalescent COVID-19.

The chain uses TRBV6-5 and TRBJ1-1; D remains unclear. The CDR3 consists of 14 residues. Germline V gene data show CDR1 as MNHEY and CDR2 as SVGAGI. The V and J ends lost 6 bases and 0 bases respectively, with 11 bases between them. CDR3 in DNA: TGTGCCAGCAGGTCGTCGAGAATGAACACTGAAGCTTTCTTT. Translated: CASRSSRMNTEAFF.

V and J are TRBV6-4 and TRBJ2-3; D uncertain. Germline V gene sequence: CDR1 MRHNA, CDR2 SNTAGT. The CDR3 sequence is 13 residues long. V was pared by 4 bases and J by 4 bases, with 9 bases between. CDR3 bases: TGTGCCAGCAGTGTGGAAGGAGCAGATACGCAGTATTTT. As protein: CASSVEGADTQYF.

The chain carries TRBV2 and TRBJ2-5, with TRBD2 matching 8 bases. The germline V gene has CDR1 SNHLY and CDR2 FYNNEI. V dropped 7 bases and J dropped 5; count of bases not matched to a gene: 12. The CDR3 extends over 15 amino acids. This chain's CDR3 is CASTLLWGGGETQYF. The CDR3 DNA sequence: TGTGCCAGCACCCTTCTTTGGGGCGGGGGGGAGACCCAGTACTTC.

The chain combines TRBV20-1 with TRBJ1-1; D may be TRBD1 (5 bases). V lost 3 bases and J lost 4, with 12 bases in between. The V gene's germline CDR1 is DFQATT and CDR2 SNEGSKA (reference sequence). This CDR3 spans 13 amino acids. The CDR3 DNA sequence: TGCAGTGCTAGTGTTCAGGGAGGCACTGAAGCTTTCTTT. Amino acid sequence: CSASVQGGTEAFF.

V is TRBV24-1 and J is TRBJ2-5, with D possibly matching TRBD1 (6 bases). The CDR3 is 15 residues long. CDR1 is KGHDR and CDR2 is SFDVKD in the germline V gene. V was clipped by 1 base and J by 5 bases, with 13 bases between them. CDR3 residues: CATSDLGDTKETQYF. In DNA, the CDR3 is TGTGCCACCAGTGATTTAGGGGACACCAAGGAGACCCAGTACTTC.

With regard to this clone: Other DNA sequences in the sample encode the same CDR3. As DNA, the CDR3 is TGTGCCAGCAGCGGGACCGGGGAGCTGTTTTTT. Amino acid sequence: CASSGTGELFF. The gene calls are TRBV2 and TRBJ2-2; D is ambiguous. This CDR3 has 11 amino acids. V was shortened by 6 bases and J by 5 bases, with 4 bases between the two germline ends. Germline V gene data show CDR1 as SNHLY and CDR2 as FYNNEI.

The J gene is TRBJ2-3, the V gene TRBV13, with D perhaps TRBD1 (5 bases). With 4 bases removed from V and 0 bases from J, the gap between germline ends came to 14 bases. Germline V gene sequence: CDR1 PRHDT, CDR2 FYEKMQ (reference sequence). This CDR3 is built from 16 residues. The CDR3 is CASSSATVTSTDTQYF. Written as DNA, the CDR3 is TGTGCCAGCAGCTCAGCGACAGTTACTAGCACAGATACGCAGTATTTT.

This clone was found a few times. This chain connects TRBV10-2 to TRBJ2-1; no reliable D call. Germline V CDR1 and CDR2: WSHSY, SAAADI. The CDR3 is made up of 13 amino acids. V was cut by 5 bases and J by 7 bases, with 12 bases left in between. CDR3 sequence reads: CASSLLSRNEQFF. Written as DNA, the CDR3 is TGCGCCAGCAGTCTATTATCGAGGAATGAGCAGTTCTTC.

The CDR3 reads CAGKIGTQSSYEQYF. The CDR3 DNA follows: TGTGCCGGAAAGATCGGGACACAAAGCTCCTACGAGCAGTACTTC. The chain has TRBV9 and TRBJ2-7, with D tentatively TRBD1 (6 bases). CDR1 and CDR2 (germline): SGDLS, YYNGEE. This CDR3 has 15 residues. V lost 10 bases, J lost 0 bases, and 20 bases lay in between.

The chain links TRBV30 to TRBJ2-7; tentative D call: TRBD2 (5 bases). V dropped 0 bases and J dropped 6 bases, with 15 bases sitting between them. Germline CDR1 is GTSNPN and CDR2 is SVGIG (reference sequence). The CDR3 has 14 residues. The chain's CDR3 is CAWSVTGSIPEQYF. CDR3 sequence (DNA): TGTGCCTGGAGTGTGACGGGATCAATTCCCGAGCAGTACTTC.

The chain employs TRBV4-1 and TRBJ2-3; D might be TRBD2 (6 bases). Per the germline V gene, CDR1 is MGHRA and CDR2 is YSYEKL. There are 12 residues in the CDR3. Trimming pared 2 bases from V and 10 bases from J, leaving 10 bases between. The CDR3 region is CASSQHGGAQYF. In DNA form, the CDR3 reads TGCGCCAGCAGCCAACACGGAGGGGCGCAGTATTTT.

The chain uses TRBV27 and TRBJ1-1; 10 bases fit TRBD1. Germline CDR1 and CDR2: MNHEY and SMNVEV (reference sequence). V shed 5 bases and J 8 bases; nucleotides not matched to a gene: 14. The CDR3 has 16 amino acids. The CDR3 loop reads CASSPRQGARSLEAFF. The CDR3 DNA reads TGTGCCAGCAGTCCTCGACAGGGGGCGCGGTCTTTGGAAGCTTTCTTT.

This clone came up once. The V gene is TRBV9, the J gene TRBJ2-1; D gene unclear. Germline V CDR1 and CDR2: SGDLS, YYNGEE. The V gene lost 0 bases and the J gene lost 6 bases, with 7 bases spanning the gap. The CDR3 has 13 residues. CDR3 DNA: TGTGCCAGCAGCGTAGGGCCCTCCAATGAGCAGTTCTTC. The encoded protein is CASSVGPSNEQFF. Full variable domain (missing parts from reference TRBV9 and TRBJ2-1): DSGVTQTPKHLITATGQRVTLRCSPRSGDLSVYWYQQSLDQGLQFLIQYYNGEERAKGNILERFSAQQFPDLHSELNLSSLELGDSALYFCASSVGPSNEQFFGPGTRLTVL.

This clone was seen once. This sequence joins TRBV18 and TRBJ2-2; TRBD1 aligns across 8 bases. CDR3 length: 14 amino acids. The V gene end was trimmed by 3 bases and the J gene end by 6 bases; junction bases not matched to a gene: 3. The germline CDR1 and CDR2 sequences are KGHSH and LQKENI. This CDR3 reads CASSPLDRAGELFF. As DNA, the CDR3 is TGTGCCAGCTCACCCCTGGACAGGGCCGGGGAGCTGTTTTTT. The variable domain in full, with the rest retrieved from reference TRBV18 and TRBJ2-2, is NAGVMQNPRHLVRRRGQEARLRCSPMKGHSHVYWYRQLPEEGLKFMVYLQKENIIDESGMPKERFSAEFPKEGPSILRIQQVVRGDSAAYFCASSPLDRAGELFFGEGSRLTVL.

The chain recombines TRBV5-1 with TRBJ2-7; 10 bases line up with TRBD1. Trimming at V came to 4 bases and at J to 3 bases, leaving 7 bases not matched to a gene. Germline assignment: CDR1 SGHRS and CDR2 YFSETQ. The CDR3 runs to 15 residues. Here the CDR3 reads CASSTGTGEDYEQYF. As DNA, the CDR3 is TGCGCCAGCAGCACCGGGACAGGGGAGGACTACGAGCAGTACTTC.

This clone appeared a single time. The chain combines TRBV2 with TRBJ2-3; 7 bases are a match to TRBD1. V lost 6 bases, J lost 14 bases, and 8 bases stayed unmatched. Germline V lookup: CDR1 SNHLY, CDR2 FYNNEI. CDR3 length equals 11 residues. CDR3 bases: TGTGCCAGCAGCCGAACCGAGGGGGCGTATTTT. It codes for CASSRTEGAYF.

The chain links TRBV6-5 to TRBJ2-7; TRBD2 matches at 13 bases. CDR3 length: 16 residues. V shed 4 bases, J shed 0 bases, and the junction held 3 bases outside the gene matches. Germline CDR1 reads MNHEY; CDR2 reads SVGAGI. CDR3 loop: CASSSGLAGSSYEQYF. DNA of the CDR3: TGTGCCAGCAGTTCGGGACTAGCGGGATCCTCCTACGAGCAGTACTTC.

The chain recombines TRBV30 with TRBJ2-1; D perhaps matches TRBD1 (5 bases). From germline, CDR1 is GTSNPN and CDR2 SVGIG (reference sequence). V lost 1 base, J lost 6 bases, and 16 bases lay in between. CDR3 length: 15 residues. CDR3 nucleotide sequence: TGTGCCTGGAGTGACGGCATTTCTAGGGGCAATGAGCAGTTCTTC. It translates to CAWSDGISRGNEQFF.

The rearrangement joins TRBV9 to TRBJ2-1; no clear D. V was cut by 0 bases and J by 8 bases, with 12 bases left in between. The CDR3 loop spans 14 amino acids. Looked up from germline, CDR1 is SGDLS and CDR2 is YYNGEE. The CDR3 is CASSVAGSSDEQFF. DNA for the CDR3: TGTGCCAGCAGCGTAGCTGGTAGTTCCGATGAGCAGTTCTTC.

The chain uses TRBV6-6 and TRBJ1-6, with TRBD1 matching 8 bases. Germline trimming cut 5 bases from V and 0 bases from J; bases unmatched to any gene: 9. CDR3 size: 18 residues. Germline V gene lookup returns CDR1 MNHNY and CDR2 SVGAGI (reference sequence). As DNA, the CDR3 is TGTGCCAGCAGTCCCTATAGGACAGGGAGCTCCTATAATTCACCCCTCCACTTT. Residues: CASSPYRTGSSYNSPLHF.

The chain couples TRBV5-5 to TRBJ2-5, with TRBD2 identical over 7 bases. V was clipped by 4 bases and J by 1 base; unmatched bases: 7. This CDR3 is 15 amino acids long. Germline CDR1 is SGHKS and CDR2 is YYEKEE (reference sequence). Here the CDR3 reads CASSDPPGGQETQYF. The CDR3 DNA reads TGTGCCAGCAGCGATCCCCCGGGGGGCCAAGAGACCCAGTACTTC.

The rearrangement uses TRBV19 and TRBJ1-5; 7 bases are shared with TRBD1. Losses at the gene ends were 6 bases for V and 4 bases for J; bases not matched to a gene: 6. The CDR3 covers 14 residues. CDR1 is LNHDA and CDR2 is SQIVND in the germline V gene (reference sequence). CDR3 bases: TGTGCCAGTAGGGTAAAGGGGGCAAATCAGCCCCAGCATTTT. Translating it yields CASRVKGANQPQHF.

V is TRBV5-1 and J is TRBJ1-5, with a possible D match to TRBD1 (5 bases). Germline V CDR1 and CDR2: SGHRS, YFSETQ. The CDR3 is 15 residues long. V lost 0 bases, J lost 7 bases, and 14 bases lay in between. CDR3 residues: CASSLDGGSEQPQHF. CDR3 coding DNA: TGCGCCAGCAGCTTGGACGGGGGATCGGAACAGCCCCAGCATTTT.